Sequencing of this T cell receptor (beta chain) was carried out in a study of T cells in Graves' hyperthyroidism and ophthalmopathy (dated by TCRdb to between 2018 and 2020). Study-level background: A discovery cohort of around 98 patients, 43 with Graves' ophthalmopathy and 57 with stable Graves' hyperthyroidism, was used to find distinguishing TCR V-J signatures. Prospective prediction of ophthalmopathy was tested in an independent validation cohort of 18 to 20 hyperthyroidism patients and 17 patients who later progressed to ophthalmopathy. The 90 or so discovery patients were randomly split 7:3 into training and test sets. The study also compared thyroid tissue and blood T-cell repertoires from about 6 Graves' hyperthyroidism patients. Following sampling, methimazole starting at 30 mg daily was given to hyperthyroidism patients, and high-dose intravenous methylprednisolone was given to ophthalmopathy patients. TCR Vbeta CDR3 sequencing of approximately 140 peripheral blood samples (over 40 ophthalmopathy, 75 to 85 hyperthyroidism and around 17 progressor patients) is reported in the paper. What the research found in general, with its limitations: In cross-validation, a model built on a 13 V-J signature told ophthalmopathy apart from stable hyperthyroidism with under 90% sensitivity and approximately 84% specificity, and in testing the same model reached 80%/75%. Most expanded thyroid clonotypes (frequency above 0.001) were also detected in blood, suggesting blood repertoires may reflect thyroid immune responses. Sample size was not statistically predetermined, and investigators were not blinded to group allocation. In validation, the model predicted progression to ophthalmopathy with approximately 70% sensitivity and less than 80% specificity, a median of approximately 6.5 months before onset.

Note on this clonotype: Its antigen is still unknown. Base qualities are not provided; no much larger clone lies one nucleotide away.

The TCR beta CDR3 regions were amplified from RNA transcripts. The first round of RT-PCR for the TCR CDR3 was performed with the HTBI primer set and the Qiagen OneStep RT-PCR kit. A second multiplex PCR round built the libraries, followed by size selection and purification. Sequencing of the libraries was done on an Illumina HiSeq2000 using paired-end 100 bp reads. Under the source paper's analysis protocol: SOAPnuke was used to process the raw data, with reads discarded if the reads contained adapters or uncalled bases, had a mean Phred below 15, or lacked an exact constant-primer or identifier match. High-quality paired reads were merged using COPE v1.2.5, and each unique nucleotide sequence was defined as a clonotype. Clonotypes were aligned to IMGT TRBV, TRBD and TRBJ reference segments using MiTCR v1.1. Analysis was restricted to V-J combinations with a frequency above 0.0001, which covered 98% to 99.2% of repertoires. A TCS score was defined as the ratio of F50 (clonal expansion) to E x V (chaos), with BLOSUM62-based TCRdist applied between CDR3 peptides within each V-J. Welch's t-statistics and random forest reduced roughly 540 V-J features to 10 to 15, which were used in a naive Bayes classifier (R e1071). Thyroid-blood repertoire similarity was quantified with the Morisita-Horn index. In-frame beta chains were kept once TCRdb had trimmed the public reads at Q25 with fastp and called clones with MiXCR. Rows with a matching CDR3 protein are joined into one entry that keeps the most common DNA and genes. V and J calls and clone size were set by TCRdb, not the authors. The sample includes approximately 510,000 distinct CDR3 sequences, with around 50% observed a single time. The top ten hold around 44% of the sample.

The study excluded patients with uncontrolled infections, other autoimmune diseases, pregnancy or lactation. Diagnoses were established on the basis of clinical symptoms, serum thyroxine and TRAb, thyroid ultrasound, and orbital computed tomography. Trizol reagent was used to extract total RNA, and RNA quality was then checked on an Agilent 2100 Bioanalyzer. Via the germline V gene, CDR1 is MGHDK and CDR2 SYGVNS. The CDR3, from cysteine to phenylalanine, totals 13 residues. Only the CDR3 DNA is retained, 39 bases long and in frame from the first base. The junction shows trimming of 3 bases on V and 4 bases on J, plus 9 bases between the germline ends.

The clonotype comes from an adult woman with Graves' disease, either hyperthyroidism or ophthalmopathy (not recorded which). This chain is built from TRBV25-1 and TRBJ1-1; the D gene cannot be resolved reliably. The sequenced sample consisted of peripheral blood or thyroid tissue (not recorded which). The CDR3 reads as follows: CASSDSWGTEAFF. The sequenced DNA is TGTGCCAGCAGTGACTCTTGGGGCACTGAAGCTTTCTTT.